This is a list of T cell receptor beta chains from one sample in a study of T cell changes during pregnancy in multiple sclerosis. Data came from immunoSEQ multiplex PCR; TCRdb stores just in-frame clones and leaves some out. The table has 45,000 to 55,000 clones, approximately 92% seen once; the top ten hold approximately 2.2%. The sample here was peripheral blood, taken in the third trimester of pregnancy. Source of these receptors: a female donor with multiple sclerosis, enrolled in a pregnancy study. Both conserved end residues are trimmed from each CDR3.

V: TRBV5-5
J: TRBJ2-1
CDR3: ASSIKGGWDEQF

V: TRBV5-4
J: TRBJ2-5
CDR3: ASSLARGSQETQY

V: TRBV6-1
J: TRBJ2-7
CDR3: ASSELGIGYEQY

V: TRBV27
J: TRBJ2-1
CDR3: ASSSLAVYNEQF

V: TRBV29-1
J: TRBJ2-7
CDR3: SVDQGDSYEQY

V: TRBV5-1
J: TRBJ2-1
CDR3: ASSFSGERPEQF

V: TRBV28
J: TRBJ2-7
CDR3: ASSQGTSGYYEQY

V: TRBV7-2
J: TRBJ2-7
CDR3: ASSFRRDRVHEQY

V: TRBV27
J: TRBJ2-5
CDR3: ASSPQGLGETQY

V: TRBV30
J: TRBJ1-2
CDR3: AWREFYGYT

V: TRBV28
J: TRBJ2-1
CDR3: ASRVRDRVSNEQF

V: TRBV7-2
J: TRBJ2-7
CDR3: ASSLSWTSPLEQY

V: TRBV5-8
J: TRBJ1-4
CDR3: ASSPWDRGSNEKLF

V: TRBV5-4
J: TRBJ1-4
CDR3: ASSPDRGPGKLF

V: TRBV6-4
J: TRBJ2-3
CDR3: ASSRLAGTTDTQY